This paragraph reports one T cell receptor beta chain. Its antigen remains unidentified. The sample belongs to a study of regulatory T cells in long-lasting Graves disease. Study outcomes and limitations: Under persistent disease, TRBV28, TRBJ1-2 and TRBJ2-5 were used preferentially.

Assembly of TCR beta libraries relied on iRepertoire HTBI primers together with Arm-PCR of CDR3 regions. Each CDR3 protein gets one entry after TCRdb re-called the multiplex PCR reads with MiXCR. The repertoire has approximately 560,000 distinct CDR3 sequences, around 15% of them found once; the top ten carry around 12%. As to time point: newly diagnosed GD, antithyroid drugs for less than 3 months. There was RNA extracted from PBMCs, and the TCR library was made from it. The V gene end was trimmed by 2 bases and the J gene end by 2 bases; junction bases not matched to a gene: 15. The germline V gene has CDR1 MNHEY and CDR2 SVGEGT. The CDR3 contains 20 residues. The sample was also linked to a second study, of T cells in Graves' hyperthyroidism and ophthalmopathy.

This material consisted of peripheral blood mononuclear cells (PBMCs), taken at new diagnosis, from a patient treated with antithyroid drugs. This chain joins TRBV6-2 or TRBV6-3 and TRBJ2-3; TRBD2 agrees at 11 bases. This clonotype was sampled from a man aged 18 to 35 with Graves disease. In DNA, the CDR3 is TGTGCCAGCAGTTACCCAGATTTCAAACTAGCGGGGGCTAACACAGATACGCAGTATTTT. Translating gives CASSYPDFKLAGANTDTQYF.